The T cell receptor beta chain under discussion was sequenced for a study of cytomegalovirus exposure and HLA in healthy donors. The V gene lost 2 bases and the J gene lost 1 base, with 5 bases spanning the gap. Germline V gives CDR1 WNHNN, CDR2 SYGVQD (reference sequence). This CDR3 has 13 amino acids. Healthy bone marrow donors made up the donor group. Study-level findings and limits: Generally TCR sequences proved uncommon, though certain public TCRs appeared in numerous donors. According to an earlier analysis, most TCR beta V segments yielded productive rearrangements about 87% or about 30% of the time. Analysis performed later found 16,951 TCR beta sequences associated with HLA alleles at 0.05 false discovery rate.

This clone was detected once. Its antigen is not identified. PCR amplification relied on 60 Vbeta primers (plus 13 Jbeta primers). Method: immunoSEQ multiplex PCR; TCRdb's copy keeps in-frame clones and lacks some. The sample shows over 150,000 clones, about four fifths of them seen only once. This TCR came from a man between 18 and 35 years old in good health and CMV-seronegative. The chain has TRBV10-1 and TRBJ1-1; D uncertain. Sequenced material: PBMCs. The CDR3 here is CASSEPENTEAFF. In DNA, the CDR3 is TGCGCCAGCAGTGAGCCAGAGAACACTGAAGCTTTCTTT.